This T cell receptor (beta chain) was retrieved from a study of blood T cell repertoires in COVID-19. Across the whole study: Sites across the United States, Italy and Spain contributed samples from acute and convalescent COVID-19.

The V end lost 5 bases, the J end lost 0 bases, and 10 bases lay between the germline ends. The CDR3 spans 14 residues. Looked up from germline, CDR1 is MNHEY and CDR2 is SMNVEV (reference sequence). Authors' methods: Reference gene primer amplification yielded estimated nucleated cell counts. The repertoire was sequenced with immunoSEQ multiplex PCR; TCRdb's copy has only in-frame clones and lacks some. V and J calls and clone size follow that table, whereas D and trimming were derived from the DNA. Of around 30,000 clones listed, 77% are singletons. J is TRBJ1-1 and V is TRBV27; no reliable D call. Sequencing was carried out using peripheral blood. This TCR came from a woman between 65 and 79 years old with active or convalescent COVID-19. The CDR3 DNA reads as TGTGCCAGCAGTCCCCAGAGGTTGAACACTGAAGCTTTCTTT. Encoded protein: CASSPQRLNTEAFF.